The entry below describes one T cell receptor (beta chain). Its antigen is not identified. These data belong to a study of T cell responses to AZD1222 COVID-19 vaccine. Germline V gives CDR1 SEHNR, CDR2 FQNEAQ (reference sequence). The CDR3 has 15 residues. The V end lost 5 bases, the J end lost 6 bases, and 18 bases lay between the germline ends. Here immunoSEQ multiplex PCR was the method, and the copy in TCRdb shows in-frame clones only, minus some. Among approximately 200,000 clones listed, about 89% were seen once. Overall study results and limits: Epitopes outside B.1.351 and B.1.1.7 mutated regions reportedly drew nearly half of spike TCRs. Spike-specific TCR breadth and depth went up after people got two AZD1222 doses. Seropositive at baseline were only six AZD1222 recipients.

The clonotype comes from an adult in good health. This specimen consisted of peripheral blood, obtained on day 0 of MenACWY control vaccination. The chain carries TRBV7-9 and TRBJ2-3, with D tentatively TRBD1 (6 bases). DNA for the CDR3: TGTGCCAGCAGCCCAAGAGTTGGGGGCGACGATACGCAGTATTTT. Its protein is CASSPRVGGDDTQYF.